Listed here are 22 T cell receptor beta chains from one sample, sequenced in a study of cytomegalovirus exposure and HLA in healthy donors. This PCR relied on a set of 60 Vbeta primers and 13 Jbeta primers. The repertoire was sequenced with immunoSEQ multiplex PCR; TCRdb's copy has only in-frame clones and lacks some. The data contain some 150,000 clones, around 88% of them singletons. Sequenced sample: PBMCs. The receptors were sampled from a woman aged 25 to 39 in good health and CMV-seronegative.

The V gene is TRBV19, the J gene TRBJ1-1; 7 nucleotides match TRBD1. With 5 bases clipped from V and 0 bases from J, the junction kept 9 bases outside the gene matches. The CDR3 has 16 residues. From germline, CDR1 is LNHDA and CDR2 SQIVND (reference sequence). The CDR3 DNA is TGTGCCAGTAGTTCCGGCAGGGGGATTTTGAACACTGAAGCTTTCTTT. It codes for CASSSGRGILNTEAFF. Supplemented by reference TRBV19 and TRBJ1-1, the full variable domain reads DGGITQSPKYLFRKEGQNVTLSCEQNLNHDAMYWYRQDPGQGLRLIYYSQIVNDFQKGDIAEGYSVSREKKESFPLTVTSAQKNPTAFYLCASSSGRGILNTEAFFGQGTRLTVV.

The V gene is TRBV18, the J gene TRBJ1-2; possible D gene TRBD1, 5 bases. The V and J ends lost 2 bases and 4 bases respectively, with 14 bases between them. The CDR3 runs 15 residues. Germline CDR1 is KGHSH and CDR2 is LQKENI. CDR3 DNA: TGTGCCAGCTCACCAAACCAGGGCCTGTCCTATGGCTACACCTTC. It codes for CASSPNQGLSYGYTF.

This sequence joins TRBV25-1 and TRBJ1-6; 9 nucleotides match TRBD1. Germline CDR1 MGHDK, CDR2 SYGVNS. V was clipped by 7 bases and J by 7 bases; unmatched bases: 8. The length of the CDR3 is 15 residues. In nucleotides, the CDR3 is TGTGCCAGCATGGGGACAGGGCCCAGGAATTCACCCCTCCACTTT. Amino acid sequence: CASMGTGPRNSPLHF.

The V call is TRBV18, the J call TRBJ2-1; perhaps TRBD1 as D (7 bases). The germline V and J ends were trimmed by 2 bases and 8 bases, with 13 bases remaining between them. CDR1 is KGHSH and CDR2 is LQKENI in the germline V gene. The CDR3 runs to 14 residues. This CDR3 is CASSPKDRRDEQFF. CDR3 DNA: TGTGCCAGCTCACCAAAGGACAGGAGGGATGAGCAGTTCTTC.

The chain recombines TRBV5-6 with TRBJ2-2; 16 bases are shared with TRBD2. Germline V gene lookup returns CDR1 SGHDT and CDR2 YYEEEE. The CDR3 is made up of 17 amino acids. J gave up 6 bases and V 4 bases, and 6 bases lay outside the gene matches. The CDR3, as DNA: TGTGCCAGCAGCGGGACTAGCGGGAGGGCCCCTCCCGGGGAGCTGTTTTTT. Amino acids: CASSGTSGRAPPGELFF. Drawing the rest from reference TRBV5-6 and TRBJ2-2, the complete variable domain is DAGVTQSPTHLIKTRGQQVTLRCSPKSGHDTVSWYQQALGQGPQFIFQYYEEEERQRGNFPDRFSGHQFPNYSSELNVNALLLGDSALYLCASSGTSGRAPPGELFFGEGSRLTVL.

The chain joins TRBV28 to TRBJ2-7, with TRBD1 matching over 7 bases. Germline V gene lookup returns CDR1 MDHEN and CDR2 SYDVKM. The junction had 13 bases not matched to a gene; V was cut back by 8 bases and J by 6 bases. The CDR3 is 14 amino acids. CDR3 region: CASALQGKVGEQYF. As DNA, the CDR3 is TGTGCCAGCGCTTTACAGGGGAAAGTCGGCGAGCAGTACTTC.

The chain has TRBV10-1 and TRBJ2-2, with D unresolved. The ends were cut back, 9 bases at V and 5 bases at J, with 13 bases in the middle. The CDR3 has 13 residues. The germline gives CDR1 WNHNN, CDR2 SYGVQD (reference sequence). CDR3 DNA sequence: TGCGCCAGTTTTTCCGCACGGACCGGGGAGCTGTTTTTT. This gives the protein CASFSARTGELFF.

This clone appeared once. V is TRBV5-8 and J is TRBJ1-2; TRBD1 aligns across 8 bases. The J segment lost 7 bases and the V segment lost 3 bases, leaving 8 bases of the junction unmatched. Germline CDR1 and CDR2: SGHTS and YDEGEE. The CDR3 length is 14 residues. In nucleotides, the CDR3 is TGTGCCAGCAGCTCCGGACAGGGCGTGGGTGGCTACACCTTC. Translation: CASSSGQGVGGYTF.

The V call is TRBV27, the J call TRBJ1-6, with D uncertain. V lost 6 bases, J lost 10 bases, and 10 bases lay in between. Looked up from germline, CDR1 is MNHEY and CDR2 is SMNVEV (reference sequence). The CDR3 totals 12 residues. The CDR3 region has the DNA TGTGCCAGCAGCCCCCCGGAGTCACCCCTCCACTTT. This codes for CASSPPESPLHF.

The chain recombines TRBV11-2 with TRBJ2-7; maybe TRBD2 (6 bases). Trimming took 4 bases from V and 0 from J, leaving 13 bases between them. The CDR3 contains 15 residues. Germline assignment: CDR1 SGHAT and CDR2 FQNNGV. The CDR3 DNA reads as TGTGCCAGCAGCTCTCGGAGGGGAAGCTCCTACGAGCAGTACTTC. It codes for CASSSRRGSSYEQYF.

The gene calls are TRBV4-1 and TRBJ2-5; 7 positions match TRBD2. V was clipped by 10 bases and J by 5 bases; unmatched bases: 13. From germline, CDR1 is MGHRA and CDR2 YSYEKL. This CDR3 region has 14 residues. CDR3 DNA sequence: TGCGCCACCCGGGGGGAGGGCCCTCAGGAGACCCAGTACTTC. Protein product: CATRGEGPQETQYF.

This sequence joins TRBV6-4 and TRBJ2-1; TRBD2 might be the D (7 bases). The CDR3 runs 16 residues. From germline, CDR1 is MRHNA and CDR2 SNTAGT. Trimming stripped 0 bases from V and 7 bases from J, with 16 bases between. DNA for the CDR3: TGTGCCAGCAGTGACTCGGGGGGGGCTGGGTATAATGAGCAGTTCTTC. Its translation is CASSDSGGAGYNEQFF.

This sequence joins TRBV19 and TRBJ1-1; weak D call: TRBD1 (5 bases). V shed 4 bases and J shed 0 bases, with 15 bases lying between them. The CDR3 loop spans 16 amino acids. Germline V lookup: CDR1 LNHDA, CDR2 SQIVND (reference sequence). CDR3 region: CASSKGLPLLNTEAFF. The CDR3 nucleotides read TGTGCCAGTAGTAAGGGACTACCCCTTCTGAACACTGAAGCTTTCTTT.

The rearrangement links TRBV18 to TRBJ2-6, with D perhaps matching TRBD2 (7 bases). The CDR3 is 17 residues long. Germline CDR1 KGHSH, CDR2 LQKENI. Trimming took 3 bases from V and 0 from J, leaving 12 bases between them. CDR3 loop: CASSPGGPRSGANVLTF. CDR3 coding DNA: TGTGCCAGCTCACCGGGGGGGCCGCGCTCTGGGGCCAACGTCCTGACTTTC. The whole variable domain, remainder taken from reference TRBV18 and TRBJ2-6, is NAGVMQNPRHLVRRRGQEARLRCSPMKGHSHVYWYRQLPEEGLKFMVYLQKENIIDESGMPKERFSAEFPKEGPSILRIQQVVRGDSAAYFCASSPGGPRSGANVLTFGAGSRLTVL.

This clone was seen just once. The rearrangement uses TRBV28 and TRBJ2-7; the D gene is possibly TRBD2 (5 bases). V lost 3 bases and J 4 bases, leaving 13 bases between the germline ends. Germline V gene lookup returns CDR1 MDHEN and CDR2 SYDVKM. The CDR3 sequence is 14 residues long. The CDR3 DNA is TGTGCCAGCAGTTTTACGGGGAGACTTTACGAGCAGTACTTC. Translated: CASSFTGRLYEQYF.

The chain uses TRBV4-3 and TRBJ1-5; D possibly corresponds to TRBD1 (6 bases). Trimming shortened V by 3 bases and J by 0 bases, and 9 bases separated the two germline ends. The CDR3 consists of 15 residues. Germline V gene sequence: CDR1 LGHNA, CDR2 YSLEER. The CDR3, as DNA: TGCGCCAGCAGCCAGGGGGCTTATAGCAATCAGCCCCAGCATTTT. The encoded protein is CASSQGAYSNQPQHF.

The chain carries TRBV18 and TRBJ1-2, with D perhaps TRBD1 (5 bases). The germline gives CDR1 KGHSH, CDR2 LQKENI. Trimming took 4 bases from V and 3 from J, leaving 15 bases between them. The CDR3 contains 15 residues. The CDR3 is CASSLGARVDYGYTF. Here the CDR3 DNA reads TGTGCCAGCTCACTAGGTGCCAGGGTGGACTATGGCTACACCTTC.

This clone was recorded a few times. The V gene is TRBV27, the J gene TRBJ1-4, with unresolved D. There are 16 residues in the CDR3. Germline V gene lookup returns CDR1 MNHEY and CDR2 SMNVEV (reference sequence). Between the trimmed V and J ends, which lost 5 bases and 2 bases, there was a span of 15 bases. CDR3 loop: CASSRAGAWTNEKLFF. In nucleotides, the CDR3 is TGTGCCAGCAGTCGGGCGGGAGCCTGGACTAATGAAAAACTGTTTTTT.

CDR3: CASSEYGQGVSYTYEQYF. Written as DNA, the CDR3 is TGTGCCAGCAGTGAATATGGACAGGGGGTCTCCTACACCTACGAGCAGTACTTC. V gene TRBV6-1 combines with J gene TRBJ2-7; 10 nucleotides line up with TRBD1. The CDR3 runs to 18 residues. Germline-derived CDR1 and CDR2 are MNHNS and SASEGT. Germline trimming cut 2 bases from V and 2 bases from J; bases unmatched to any gene: 12.

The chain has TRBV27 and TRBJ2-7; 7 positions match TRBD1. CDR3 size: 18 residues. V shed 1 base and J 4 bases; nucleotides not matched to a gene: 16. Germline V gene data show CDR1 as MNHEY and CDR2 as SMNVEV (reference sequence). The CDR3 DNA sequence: TGTGCCAGCAGTTTATGGGGACAGTACCCCTCTGGCGGATACGAGCAGTACTTC. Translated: CASSLWGQYPSGGYEQYF.

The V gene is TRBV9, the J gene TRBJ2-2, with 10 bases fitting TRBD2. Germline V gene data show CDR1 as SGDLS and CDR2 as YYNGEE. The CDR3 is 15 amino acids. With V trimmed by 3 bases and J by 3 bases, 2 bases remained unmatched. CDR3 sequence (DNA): TGTGCCAGCAGCGCTAGCGGGAGCTACACCGGGGAGCTGTTTTTT. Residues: CASSASGSYTGELFF.

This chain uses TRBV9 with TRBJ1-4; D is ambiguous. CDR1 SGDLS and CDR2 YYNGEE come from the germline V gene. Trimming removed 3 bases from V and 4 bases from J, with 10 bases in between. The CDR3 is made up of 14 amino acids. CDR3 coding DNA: TGTGCCAGCAGCGCCCATGCGGGTAATGAAAAACTGTTTTTT. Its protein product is CASSAHAGNEKLFF.